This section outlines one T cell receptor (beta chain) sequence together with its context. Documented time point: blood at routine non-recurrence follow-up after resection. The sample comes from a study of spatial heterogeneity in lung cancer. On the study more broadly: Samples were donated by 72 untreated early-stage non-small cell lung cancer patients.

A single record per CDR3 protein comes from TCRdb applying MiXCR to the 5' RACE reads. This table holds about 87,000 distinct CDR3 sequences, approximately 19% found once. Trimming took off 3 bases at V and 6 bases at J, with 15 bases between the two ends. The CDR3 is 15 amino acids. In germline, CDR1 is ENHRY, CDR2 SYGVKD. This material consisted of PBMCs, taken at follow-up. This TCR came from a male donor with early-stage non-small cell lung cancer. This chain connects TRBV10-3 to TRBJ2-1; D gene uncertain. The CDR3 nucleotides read TGTGCCATCAGTGATCTACAGCGATCCGGCAATGAGCAGTTCTTC. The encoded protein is CAISDLQRSGNEQFF.